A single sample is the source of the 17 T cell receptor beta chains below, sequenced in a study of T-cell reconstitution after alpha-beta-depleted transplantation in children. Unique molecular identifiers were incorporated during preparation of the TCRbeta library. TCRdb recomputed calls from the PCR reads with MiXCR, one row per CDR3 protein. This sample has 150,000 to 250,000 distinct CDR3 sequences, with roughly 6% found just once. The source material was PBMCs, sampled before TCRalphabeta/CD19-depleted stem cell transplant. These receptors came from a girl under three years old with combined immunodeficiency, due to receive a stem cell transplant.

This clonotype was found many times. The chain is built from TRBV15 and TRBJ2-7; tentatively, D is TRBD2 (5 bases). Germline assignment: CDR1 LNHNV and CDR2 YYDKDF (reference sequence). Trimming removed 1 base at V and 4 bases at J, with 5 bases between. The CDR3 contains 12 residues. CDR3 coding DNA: TGTGCCACCAGCAGAGGAGGGTACGAGCAGTACTTC. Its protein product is CATSRGGYEQYF.

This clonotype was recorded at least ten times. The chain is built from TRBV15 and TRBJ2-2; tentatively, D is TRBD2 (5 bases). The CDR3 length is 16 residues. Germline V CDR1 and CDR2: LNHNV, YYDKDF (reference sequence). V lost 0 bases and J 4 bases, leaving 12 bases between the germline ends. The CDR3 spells CATSRDYSSSTGELFF. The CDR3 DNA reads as TGTGCCACCAGCAGAGATTATTCTAGCAGCACCGGGGAGCTGTTTTTT.

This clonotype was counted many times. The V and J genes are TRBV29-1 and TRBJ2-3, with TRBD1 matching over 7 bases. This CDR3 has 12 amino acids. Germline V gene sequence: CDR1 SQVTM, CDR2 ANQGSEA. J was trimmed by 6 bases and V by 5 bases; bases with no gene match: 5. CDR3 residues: CSVSTRGDTQYF. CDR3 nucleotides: TGCAGCGTTTCTACCAGGGGGGATACGCAGTATTTT.

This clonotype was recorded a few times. CDR3 DNA sequence: TGTGCCAGCTCACTGGGGGGGGGCAGCACCTACGAGCAGTACTTC. It encodes CASSLGGGSTYEQYF. J is TRBJ2-7 and V is TRBV18, with D possibly matching TRBD2 (7 bases). CDR3 length equals 15 residues. The germline V gene has CDR1 KGHSH and CDR2 LQKENI. V lost 4 bases to trimming and J lost 2 bases, with 15 bases between them.

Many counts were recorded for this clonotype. CDR3 sequence: CASSLGGALSTEAFF. In DNA, the CDR3 is TGTGCCAGCAGTTTAGGGGGTGCCTTGAGCACTGAAGCTTTCTTT. The rearrangement joins TRBV12-3 or TRBV12-4 to TRBJ1-1; the D is unclear. V lost 1 base and J 4 bases, leaving 13 bases between the germline ends. This CDR3 is built from 15 residues.

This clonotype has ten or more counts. The CDR3: CASGFRNSNQPQHF. The CDR3 DNA sequence: TGTGCCAGCGGGTTCCGAAATAGCAATCAGCCCCAGCATTTT. The gene calls are TRBV3-1 and TRBJ1-5, with D hard to call. CDR3 length: 14 amino acids. Trimming took 8 bases from V and 0 from J, leaving 11 bases between them. Looked up from germline, CDR1 is LGHDT and CDR2 is YNNKEL (reference sequence).

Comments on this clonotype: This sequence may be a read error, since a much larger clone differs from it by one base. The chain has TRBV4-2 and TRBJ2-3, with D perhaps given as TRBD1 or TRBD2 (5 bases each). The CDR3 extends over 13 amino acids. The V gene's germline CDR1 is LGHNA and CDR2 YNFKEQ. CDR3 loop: CARSQEGRSTQYF. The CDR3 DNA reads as TGTGCCAGGAGCCAAGAGGGGCGGTCTACGCAGTATTTT.

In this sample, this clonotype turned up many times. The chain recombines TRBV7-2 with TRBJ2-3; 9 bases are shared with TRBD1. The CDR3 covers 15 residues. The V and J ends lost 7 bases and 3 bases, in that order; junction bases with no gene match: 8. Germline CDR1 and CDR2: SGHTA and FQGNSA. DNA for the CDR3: TGTGCCAGCATCGACCGACAGGGGGGAACAGATACGCAGTATTTT. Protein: CASIDRQGGTDTQYF.

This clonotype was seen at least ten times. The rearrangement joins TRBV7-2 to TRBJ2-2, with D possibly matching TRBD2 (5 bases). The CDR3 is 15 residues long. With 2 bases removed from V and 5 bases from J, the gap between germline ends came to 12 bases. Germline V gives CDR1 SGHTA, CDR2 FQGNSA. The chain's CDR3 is CASSLISERTGELFF. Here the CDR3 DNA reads TGTGCCAGCAGCTTAATATCGGAGCGGACCGGGGAGCTGTTTTTT.

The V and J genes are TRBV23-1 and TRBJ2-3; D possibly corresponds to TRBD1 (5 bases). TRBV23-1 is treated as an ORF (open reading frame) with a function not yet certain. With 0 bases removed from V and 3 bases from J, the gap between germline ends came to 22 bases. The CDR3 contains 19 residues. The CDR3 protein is CASSQSIGVQGARTDTQYF. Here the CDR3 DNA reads TGCGCCAGCAGTCAATCGATTGGCGTCCAGGGCGCGAGGACAGATACGCAGTATTTT.

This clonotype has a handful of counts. This CDR3 is CSANPGLAGEGEQFF. CDR3 coding DNA: TGCAGTGCCAACCCGGGACTAGCGGGAGAGGGGGAGCAGTTCTTC. The chain employs TRBV20-1 and TRBJ2-1; 14 bases match TRBD2. This CDR3 spans 15 amino acids. The germline gives CDR1 DFQATT, CDR2 SNEGSKA (reference sequence). V was pared by 6 bases and J by 10 bases, with 11 bases of the junction left unmatched.

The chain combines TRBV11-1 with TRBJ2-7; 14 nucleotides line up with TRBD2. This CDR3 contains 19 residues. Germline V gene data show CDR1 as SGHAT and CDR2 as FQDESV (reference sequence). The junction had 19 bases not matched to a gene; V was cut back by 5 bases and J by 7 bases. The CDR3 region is CASSTPRTSGRSNPREQYF. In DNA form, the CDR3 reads TGTGCCAGCAGCACTCCCCGGACTAGCGGGAGGTCAAACCCTAGGGAGCAGTACTTC.

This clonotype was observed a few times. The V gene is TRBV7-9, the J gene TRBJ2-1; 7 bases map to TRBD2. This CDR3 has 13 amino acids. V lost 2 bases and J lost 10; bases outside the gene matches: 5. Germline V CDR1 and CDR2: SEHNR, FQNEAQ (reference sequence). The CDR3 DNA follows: TGTGCCAGCAGCTTACGGACTAGTTGGGAGCAGTTCTTC. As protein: CASSLRTSWEQFF. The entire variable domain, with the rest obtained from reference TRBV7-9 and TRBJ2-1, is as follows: DTGVSQNPRHKITKRGQNVTFRCDPISEHNRLYWYRQTLGQGPEFLTYFQNEAQLEKSRLLSDRFSAERPKGSFSTLEIQRTEQGDSAMYLCASSLRTSWEQFFGPGTRLTVL.

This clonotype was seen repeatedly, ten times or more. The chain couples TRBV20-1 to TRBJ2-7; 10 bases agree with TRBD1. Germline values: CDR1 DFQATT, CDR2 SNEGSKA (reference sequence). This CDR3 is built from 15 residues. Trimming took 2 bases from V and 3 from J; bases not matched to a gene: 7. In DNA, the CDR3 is TGCAGTGCTAGACGACCGGGACAGGGGTTCTACGAGCAGTACTTC. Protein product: CSARRPGQGFYEQYF.

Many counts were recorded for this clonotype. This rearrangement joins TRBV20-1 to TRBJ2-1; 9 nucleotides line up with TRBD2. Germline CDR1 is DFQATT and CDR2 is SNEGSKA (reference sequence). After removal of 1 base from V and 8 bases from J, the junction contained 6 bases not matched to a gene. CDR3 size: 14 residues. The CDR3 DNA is TGCAGTGCTAGAGGTAATAGCGGGAGCTATGAGCAGTTCTTC. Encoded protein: CSARGNSGSYEQFF.

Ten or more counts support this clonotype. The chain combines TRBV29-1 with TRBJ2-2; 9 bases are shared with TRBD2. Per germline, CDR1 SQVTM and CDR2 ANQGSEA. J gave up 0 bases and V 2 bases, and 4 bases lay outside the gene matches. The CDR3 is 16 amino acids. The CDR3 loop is CSVEWGTSPNTGELFF. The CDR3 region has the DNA TGCAGCGTTGAATGGGGGACTAGCCCGAACACCGGGGAGCTGTTTTTT.

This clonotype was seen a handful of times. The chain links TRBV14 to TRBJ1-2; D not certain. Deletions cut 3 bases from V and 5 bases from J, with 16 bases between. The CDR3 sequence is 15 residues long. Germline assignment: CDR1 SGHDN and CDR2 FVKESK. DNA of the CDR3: TGTGCCAGCAGCCATAGGATCTGGGCTCCGTATGGCTACACCTTC. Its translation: CASSHRIWAPYGYTF.